This TCR beta chain was observed in a study of T cells expressing NK-cell markers (TCRdb year 2020). For context, the study as a whole: Three sorted T-cell subsets (CD3+CD56+NKG2C+, CD3+CD56+NKG2C- and CD3+CD56-NKG2C+) from fewer than 10 donors had their TCR beta-chain repertoires profiled. The libraries were sequenced on Illumina HiSeq 2000/2500, MiSeq or NextSeq, producing 2 x 150 bp reads. Seven of the eight sequenced donors were HCMV-seropositive and one was HCMV-seronegative. The study sequenced eight donors, all healthy volunteers chosen at random: three men and five women.

A commercial ELISA kit detecting HCMV-specific IgG in serum was used to determine HCMV serostatus. Ficoll density gradient centrifugation was used to isolate peripheral blood mononuclear cells from blood. What the study reported, not specific to this receptor: Those dominant clonotypes were again the most abundant among CD3+CD56-NKG2C+ cells in a handful of donors, at roughly 25-65%. Whether the expanded NKG2C-expressing T cell clones were specific for HCMV antigens was left unclear. For five or six donors, the dominant CD3+CD56+NKG2C+ clonotypes were among the top 10 CD8+ clonotypes and accounted for about 1.0-7.5% of CD8+ T cells.

In the case of this clonotype: Its antigen specificity is not known.

The CDR3 covers 15 residues, taking in both the cysteine and the phenylalanine. No DNA is given. The germline V gene yields MNHEY for CDR1 and SVGAGI for CDR2. TCRdb records Illumina HiSeq 2000 as the sequencer. The TCR beta cDNA libraries were made using 5'RACE template switching, a step that added both a universal primer site and unique molecular identifiers. Synthesis of cDNA was primed from the TCR beta constant segment and was followed by two consecutive PCR amplification steps. Turning to the authors' computational methods: MIGEC handled demultiplexing of the reads and grouping by UMI, while MiTCR was used to assemble and quantify clonotypes. Only TCR cDNA sequences supported by at least two reads were kept to exclude erroneous sequences. Downstream repertoire analysis used the tcR package, and clonotypes were matched across fractions by CDR3 nucleotide sequence plus V segment. VDJmatch was used to annotate antigen specificity against VDJdb, with one amino acid substitution in CDR3 allowed. Following reprocessing of the reads by TCRdb, the data hold one row per CDR3 protein sequence and no DNA is available. TCRdb's processing, not the authors' own work, is the source of the V and J calls. The sample has about 380,000 distinct CDR3 sequences on record. The ten largest clonotypes hold 4% to 6.5% of the sample.

Sequenced input: blood T cells: a sorted CD56 or NKG2C T cell subset, CD4+ or CD8+ T cells, or bulk PBMC T cells (not recorded which). The sequence joins TRBV6-5 to TRBJ2-7; TCRdb picks TRBD1, but there is no DNA to check that call. The receptor was isolated from a man aged 18-69 years in good health. The CDR3 has the sequence CASSYSGTGATEQYF.